This is a list of T cell receptor beta chains from one sample in a study of persistence of HIV-infected CD4 T cells. The protocol was immunoSEQ multiplex PCR, while the TCRdb copy is restricted to in-frame clones and leaves out a portion. The sample yields 64,000 or so clones, just under 75% seen once. No antigen has been identified for these receptors. The sequenced sample was CD4+ T cells sorted from PBMCs after roughly 18-hour stimulation, obtained from a patient who received antiretroviral therapy. Receptors originate from an adult man with HIV who was CMV-seropositive. Both conserved end residues are part of each CDR3.

V	CDR3
TRBV5-1	CASSLSRGRANSPLHF
TRBV9	CASGRTGGYGYTF
TRBV28	CASSPRRGRISYNEQFF
TRBV6-5	CASSLLGQGDEKLFF
TRBV14	CASSQATGGATQYF
TRBV5-5	CASSPGTHTGELFF
TRBV3-1/TRBV3-2	CASSQEKGLAGGPYNEQFF
TRBV9	CASSFKGQGNTGELFF
TRBV28	CASSLWKEAAKNIQYF
TRBV27	CASSPWGDRTDTQYF
TRBV6-5	CASNSGQGYQPQHF
TRBV5-1	CASSFRETQETQYF
TRBV7-9	CASSSEGSYNSPLHF